This T cell receptor (beta chain) was observed in a study of shared clonotypes between healthy human individuals. The run depth of the assay was deep. Each subset's genomic DNA was shared equally among a number of immunoSEQ plates. Profiled with immunoSEQ multiplex PCR; TCRdb holds only in-frame clones, not every one. Among some 2.1 million clones listed, just under 95% were seen once. CD8 cells regarded as naive lacked CD45RO, were positively chosen for CCR7, and omitted terminally differentiated effector memory CD45RA+ cells. Points from the study as a whole: Clonotype sharing among donors was expected to depend on sequencing depth. Naive subsets tended to show greater estimated richness than memory subsets.

Germline V gives CDR1 LNHDA, CDR2 SQIVND (reference sequence). V was shortened by 5 bases and J by 2 bases, with 13 bases between the two germline ends. There are 14 residues in the CDR3. As to this clone: The antigen is not known.

This chain uses TRBV19 with TRBJ2-7, with D unresolved. This TCR was sampled from a young man in good health. Some clones in this sample may be carry-over from other donors' samples. The specimen was naive CD8+ T cells from PBMCs. The CDR3 loop is CASSPPGPTYEQYF. CDR3 DNA: TGTGCCAGTAGTCCCCCCGGCCCGACCTACGAGCAGTACTTC.